This TCR beta chain was sequenced for a study of tumor-infiltrating lymphocytes in primary liver carcinoma. On the study more broadly: The study included patients who were men and women aged 30 to 69 years.

This CDR3 contains 15 residues. V was trimmed by 6 bases and J by 2 bases, leaving 17 bases between them. Germline loops: CDR1 MNHNS, CDR2 SASEGT. The authors made TCR beta cDNA from roughly 480 ng total RNA with a constant-region primer. A slightly modified ARM-PCR protocol with three nested multiplex PCR rounds produced these TCR beta libraries. PCR rounds one and two used TRBV1-TRBV30 forward primers with a C-beta reverse primer for approximately 11 cycles each. TCRdb analysed the multiplex PCR reads with MiXCR anew, one entry per CDR3 protein. The sample shows some 180,000 distinct CDR3 sequences, less than 65% of them seen only once. For blood RNA, unsorted whole blood served as the source, and germline DNA was extracted too. Investigators obtained about 4 milliliters of peripheral blood ahead of surgery.

J is TRBJ2-7 and V is TRBV6-1; D may correspond to TRBD1 or TRBD2 (5 bases each). This clonotype originated in a man in his forties or fifties with primary liver carcinoma and hepatitis B virus infection. Material for sequencing was peripheral blood. The CDR3 bases are TGTGCCAGCAGCCCTAAGAGGGACCAACCCTACGAGCAGTACTTC. This gives the protein CASSPKRDQPYEQYF.